This paragraph covers one TCR beta chain sequence. Its cognate antigen is unknown. TCRdb's table, derived via immunoSEQ multiplex PCR, lists solely in-frame clones and lacks some. The sample comprises 2 million to 2.5 million clones, about 92% of which are singletons, and under 2% rests with the top ten. The CDR3 totals 15 residues. Germline trimming cut 2 bases from V and 6 bases from J; bases unmatched to any gene: 7. The germline CDR1 and CDR2 sequences are WNHNN and SYGVQD (reference sequence). The data were obtained in a study of shared clonotypes between healthy human individuals. Only CD45RO-negative cells positively selected for CCR7 counted as naive CD8 cells, so terminally differentiated effector memory CD45RA+ cells were excluded. Study results and caveats: The sharing of approximately 4.6% of naive CD4 clonotypes was seen across a few donors.

The rearrangement uses TRBV10-1 and TRBJ2-1; 7 bases map to TRBD2. Specimen: naive CD8+ T cells from PBMCs. This TCR was recovered from a man younger than 30 in good health. Some clones in this sample may be carry-over from other donors' samples. DNA for the CDR3: TGCGCCAGCAGTGAGACGGGGGAGGGGCCCAATGAGCAGTTCTTC. This encodes CASSETGEGPNEQFF.